The present entry profiles one TCR beta chain with its context. The record originates from a study of early T cells in non-severe SARS-CoV-2 infection. This CDR3 has 16 amino acids. V lost 5 bases, J lost 0 bases, and 6 bases stayed unmatched. Germline CDR1 reads SEHNR; CDR2 reads FQNEAQ (reference sequence). The TCR library protocol attached unique molecular identifiers to the individual cDNA molecules. TCRdb processed the 5' RACE reads anew with MiXCR; each CDR3 protein has one entry. The repertoire includes about 37,000 distinct CDR3 sequences, 7.9% of them detected once, and 9.5% to 15% sits in the top ten.

The input for sequencing was whole blood, taken at baseline. The chain uses TRBV7-9 and TRBJ2-7; 11 bases are a match to TRBD2. The TCR sequence derives from an adult who was a healthcare worker with PCR-confirmed SARS-CoV-2 infection or an uninfected control (not recorded which). Written as DNA, the CDR3 is TGTGCCAGCAGCCGAGGGACTAGCGGATACTCCTACGAGCAGTACTTC. It yields the protein CASSRGTSGYSYEQYF.